What follows describes a single T cell receptor beta chain. The data stem from a study of blood T cell repertoires in COVID-19. Study at large: PBMCs, B-cell-depleted T cells, or T cells were the source of the cDNA or gDNA that made up the material.

Profiled with immunoSEQ multiplex PCR; TCRdb holds only in-frame clones, not every one. The data contain 35,000 to 55,000 clones, 80% to 90% of them singletons. This CDR3 is built from 13 residues. The germline V gene encodes CDR1 MNHEY and CDR2 SMNVEV (reference sequence). V lost 4 bases to trimming and J lost 0 bases, with 4 bases between them. What was sequenced was peripheral blood. The J gene is TRBJ2-1, the V gene TRBV27; the D is unclear. The clonotype comes from a human donor in a cohort sampled during active COVID-19. As DNA, the CDR3 is TGTGCCAGCAGTTCCTACTCCTACAATGAGCAGTTCTTC. It is translated as CASSSYSYNEQFF.